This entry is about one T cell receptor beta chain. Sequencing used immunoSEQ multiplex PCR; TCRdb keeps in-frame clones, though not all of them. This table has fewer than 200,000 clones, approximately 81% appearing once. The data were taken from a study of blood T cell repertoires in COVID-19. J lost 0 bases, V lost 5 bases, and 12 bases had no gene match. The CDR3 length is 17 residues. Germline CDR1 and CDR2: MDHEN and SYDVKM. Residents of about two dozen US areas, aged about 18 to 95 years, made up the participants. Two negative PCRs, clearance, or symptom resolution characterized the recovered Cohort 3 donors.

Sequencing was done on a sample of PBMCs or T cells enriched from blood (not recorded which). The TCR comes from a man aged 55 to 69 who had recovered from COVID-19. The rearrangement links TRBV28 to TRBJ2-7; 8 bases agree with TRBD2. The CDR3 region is CASSRTSGKTISYEQYF. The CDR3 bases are TGTGCCAGCAGTCGTACTAGCGGAAAAACTATCTCCTACGAGCAGTACTTC.